This TCR beta chain is from a study of blood T cell repertoires in COVID-19. The overall study: Acute and convalescent COVID-19 specimens originated in the United States, Italy and Spain.

Losses at the gene ends were 5 bases for V and 4 bases for J; bases not matched to a gene: 10. This CDR3 spans 15 amino acids. CDR1 is SNHLY, CDR2 FYNNEI, per germline. Only in-frame clones appear in the TCRdb table, and some are missing; sequencing was by immunoSEQ multiplex PCR. The table includes about 170,000 clones, around four fifths detected once. Sequencing input: peripheral blood. This TCR was recovered from a woman at least 80 years old with COVID-19, enrolled during active disease. V and J are TRBV2 and TRBJ1-2; 7 positions match TRBD1. CDR3 protein: CASSRQGESIYGYTF. For the CDR3, the DNA is TGTGCCAGCAGTCGACAGGGCGAGTCCATCTATGGCTACACCTTC.